This section outlines one T cell receptor beta chain sequence together with its context. Its antigen is not yet known. One end of the junction is discordant with germline, which a read error may explain. The data are from a study of tumor-infiltrating lymphocytes in primary liver carcinoma (dated by TCRdb to about 2017). Background on the whole study: The five patients, three men and two women aged 30 to 69 years, had hepatocellular carcinoma (four) or combined HCC and intrahepatic cholangiocarcinoma (one). Roughly 3.65 to 7.13 million productive TCRbeta reads were obtained per sample, and no significant difference in read depth was found between tissue types. Technical replicate repertoires showed high reproducibility, with mean shared-clone rates approximately 0.89 and correlation coefficients above 0.95. The five patients had tumors of stage T1-T3 N0M0, with maximum diameters ranging from 4.2 to 10 cm. The study combined TCRbeta repertoire sequencing, expression microarrays and whole-exome sequencing across five regions of each liver tumor, with adjacent normal tissue and blood. To link TCRbeta repertoire diversity to the local molecular phenotype, the 20 to 30 tumor region samples were profiled with Agilent mRNA microarrays. A total of 35 specimens from 5 patients went through TCRbeta repertoire sequencing, namely 25 tumor regions, 5 adjacent noncancerous liver tissues and 5 peripheral blood samples.

The research as a whole found: A significantly larger repertoire fraction was made up by the top 250 clones in tumors than in blood (p = 0.039). The study included only five patients, and the authors note findings should be validated in a larger study. Comparison of CD4+ and CD8+ T cell repertoires was precluded by the use of bulk unsorted samples. Consistent with antigen-driven expansion, pairs of tumor regions showed higher repertoire overlap (mean about 35%) than either tumor-adjacent pairs (around 17%) or tumor-blood pairs (around 14%). Only the TCR beta chain was sequenced, so true repertoire diversity is likely underestimated because unpaired alpha chains were not captured. Only roughly 7.5-25% of top clones appeared in all five regions of a tumor, which suggests that tumor-infiltrating T cells are spatially heterogeneous.

TCRbeta-specific cDNA was reverse-transcribed from 500 ng total RNA using a constant-region primer and ProtoScript II reverse transcriptase. Construction of the TCRbeta libraries relied on three nested rounds of multiplex PCR, following a slightly modified ARM-PCR procedure. Multiplex TRBV1-TRBV30 forward primers and a Cbeta reverse primer were used in the first two PCR rounds, each of which was run for 9 to 11 cycles. A final 25-cycle PCR with Deep VentR polymerase added sample barcodes and Illumina adapters. Amplicons of 200-500 bp were gel-purified with a QIAquick gel extraction kit before sequencing. An Illumina HiSeq 2500 was used to sequence the TCRbeta amplicons with 250-bp paired-end reads. The authors' analysis ran thus. Reads were quality-trimmed with Trimmomatic v0.33, and paired reads were merged with FLASH v1.2.11 to recover full CDR3 sequences. V, D and J germline segments were assigned to the rearranged TCRbeta sequences using MiGEC v1.2.1b. Clonotype statistics, along with Shannon-Wiener diversity indices, were calculated using VDJtools v1.0.0. To reduce sampling bias, subsequent analyses other than the diversity analysis used only the 250 most abundant clonotypes in each sample. The raw public reads went through TCRdb reprocessing: fastp at Q25, MiXCR clone calling, in-frame beta chains kept. Every CDR3 protein is listed once, alongside the most common genes and DNA of its rows. TCRdb's processing, not the authors', yielded these V and J calls. The sample table holds about 74,000 distinct CDR3 sequences, of which about 70% were seen once. Approximately 30% of the sample comes from the top ten.

The CDR3 contains 14 residues, cysteine and phenylalanine counted. The only DNA kept is the CDR3, 42 bases in frame from the first base. Looking up the germline V gene yields CDR1 MGHRA and CDR2 YSYEKL. Without any cell sorting, total RNA and DNA were extracted together from around 20-30 mg of bulk tissue using the AllPrep DNA/RNA mini kit. Roughly five patients with histopathologically diagnosed primary liver carcinoma underwent surgical resection in China between November 2015 and early 2016. Chronic HBV infection was present in the patients, and the patients were treatment-naive at sampling. Each tumor was sampled at five spatially separated regions: the tumor centre plus the superior, inferior, left-lateral and right-lateral poles. According to histology, viable tumor cells made up more than 85% of every tumor sample. Pieces of fresh tumor and adjacent tissue were cut in half, with one half kept in RNAlater at -80 degrees C and the other half sent for histology.

Sequenced: liver tumor tissue from sampling region 4. This specimen's cell subset or site label, per the study, means: tumor region T4, right-lateral pole. The rearranged chain carries TRBV4-1 and TRBJ1-1, with an unclear D gene assignment. The clonotype originates from a man aged 35-49 years with primary liver carcinoma and hepatitis B virus infection. Read as DNA, the sequence is TGCGCCAGCAGCCAACTGACCCGGGCAACTGAGGCTTTCTTT. This encodes CASSQLTRATEAFF.